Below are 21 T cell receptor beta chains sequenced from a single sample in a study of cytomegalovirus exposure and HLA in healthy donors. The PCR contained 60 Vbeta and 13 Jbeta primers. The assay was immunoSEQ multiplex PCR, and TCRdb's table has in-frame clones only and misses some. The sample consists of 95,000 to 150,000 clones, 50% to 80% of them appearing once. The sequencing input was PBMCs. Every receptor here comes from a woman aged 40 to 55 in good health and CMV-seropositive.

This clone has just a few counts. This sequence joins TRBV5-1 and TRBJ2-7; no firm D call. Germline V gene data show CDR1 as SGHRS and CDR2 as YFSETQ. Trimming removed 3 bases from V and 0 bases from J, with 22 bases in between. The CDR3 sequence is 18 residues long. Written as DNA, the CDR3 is TGCGCCAGCAGCTCACAACCATCATCTGCGGCGATCTCCTACGAGCAGTACTTC. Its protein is CASSSQPSSAAISYEQYF.

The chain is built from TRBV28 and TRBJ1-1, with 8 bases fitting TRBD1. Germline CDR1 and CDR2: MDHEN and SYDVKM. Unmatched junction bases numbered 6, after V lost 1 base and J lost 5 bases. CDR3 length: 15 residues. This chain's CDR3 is CASSLYQQGGTEAFF. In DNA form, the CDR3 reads TGTGCCAGCAGTTTATACCAACAGGGGGGGACTGAAGCTTTCTTT.

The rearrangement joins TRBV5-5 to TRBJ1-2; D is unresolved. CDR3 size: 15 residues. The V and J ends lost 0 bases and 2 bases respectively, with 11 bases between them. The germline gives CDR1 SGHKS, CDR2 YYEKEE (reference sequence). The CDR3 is CASSLEDSKNYGYTF. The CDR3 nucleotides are TGTGCCAGCAGCTTGGAGGATAGCAAGAACTATGGCTACACCTTC.

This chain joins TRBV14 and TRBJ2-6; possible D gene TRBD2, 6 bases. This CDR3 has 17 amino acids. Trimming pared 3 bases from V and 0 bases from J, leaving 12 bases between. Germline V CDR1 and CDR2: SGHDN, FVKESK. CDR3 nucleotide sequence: TGTGCCAGCAGCCACGGGAGACTGCGCTCTGGGGCCAACGTCCTGACTTTC. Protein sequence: CASSHGRLRSGANVLTF.

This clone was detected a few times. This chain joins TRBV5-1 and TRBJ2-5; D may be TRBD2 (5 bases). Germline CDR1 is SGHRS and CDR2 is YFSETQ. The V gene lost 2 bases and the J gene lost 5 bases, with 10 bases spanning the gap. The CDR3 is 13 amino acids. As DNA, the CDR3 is TGCGCCAGCAGCTTAGGGAGTGTTGAGACCCAGTACTTC. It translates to CASSLGSVETQYF.

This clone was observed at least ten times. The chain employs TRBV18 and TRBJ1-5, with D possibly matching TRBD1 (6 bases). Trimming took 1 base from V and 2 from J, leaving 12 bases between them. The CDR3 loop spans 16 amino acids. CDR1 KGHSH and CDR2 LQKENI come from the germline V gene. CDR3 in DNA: TGTGCCAGCTCACCACTTGAAGGGGGGGGCAATCAGCCCCAGCATTTT. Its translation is CASSPLEGGGNQPQHF.

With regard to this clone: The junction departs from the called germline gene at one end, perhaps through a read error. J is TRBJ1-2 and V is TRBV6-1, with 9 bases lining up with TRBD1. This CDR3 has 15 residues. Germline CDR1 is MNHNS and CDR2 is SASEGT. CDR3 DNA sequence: TGTGCCAGCAGAACACCGGGACAGGGCCACTATGGCTACCCCTTC. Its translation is CASRTPGQGHYGYPF.

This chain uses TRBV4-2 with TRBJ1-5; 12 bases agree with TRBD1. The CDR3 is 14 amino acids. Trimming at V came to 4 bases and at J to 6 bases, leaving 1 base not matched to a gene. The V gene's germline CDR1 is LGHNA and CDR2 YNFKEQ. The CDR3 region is CASSRDRGPQPQHF. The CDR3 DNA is TGTGCCAGCAGCCGGGACAGGGGGCCTCAGCCCCAGCATTTT.

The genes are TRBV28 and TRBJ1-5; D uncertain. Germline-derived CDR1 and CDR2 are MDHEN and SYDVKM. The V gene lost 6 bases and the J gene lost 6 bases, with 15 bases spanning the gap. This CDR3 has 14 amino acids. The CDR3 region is CASSMTVWSQPQHF. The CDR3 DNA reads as TGTGCCAGCAGCATGACGGTTTGGAGTCAGCCCCAGCATTTT. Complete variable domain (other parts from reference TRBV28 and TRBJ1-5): DVKVTQSSRYLVKRTGEKVFLECVQDMDHENMFWYRQDPGLGLRLIYFSYDVKMKEKGDIPEGYSVSREKKERFSLILESASTNQTSMYLCASSMTVWSQPQHFGDGTRLSIL.

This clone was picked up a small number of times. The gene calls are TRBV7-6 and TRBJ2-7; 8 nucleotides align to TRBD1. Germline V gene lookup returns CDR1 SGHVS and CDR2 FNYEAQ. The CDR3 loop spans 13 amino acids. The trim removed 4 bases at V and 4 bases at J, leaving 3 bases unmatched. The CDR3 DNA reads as TGTGCCAGCAGCTACCGACAGGGGTACGAGCAGTACTTC. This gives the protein CASSYRQGYEQYF. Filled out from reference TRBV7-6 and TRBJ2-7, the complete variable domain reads GAGVSQSPRYKVTKRGQDVALRCDPISGHVSLYWYRQALGQGPEFLTYFNYEAQQDKSGLPNDRFSAERPEGSISTLTIQRTEQRDSAMYRCASSYRQGYEQYFGPGTRLTVT.

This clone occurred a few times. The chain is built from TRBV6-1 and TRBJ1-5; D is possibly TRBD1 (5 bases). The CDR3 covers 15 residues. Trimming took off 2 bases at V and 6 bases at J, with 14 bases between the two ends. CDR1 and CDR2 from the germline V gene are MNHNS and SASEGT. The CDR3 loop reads CASSENGGGSQPQHF. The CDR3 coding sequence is TGTGCCAGCAGTGAAAACGGGGGGGGAAGTCAGCCCCAGCATTTT.

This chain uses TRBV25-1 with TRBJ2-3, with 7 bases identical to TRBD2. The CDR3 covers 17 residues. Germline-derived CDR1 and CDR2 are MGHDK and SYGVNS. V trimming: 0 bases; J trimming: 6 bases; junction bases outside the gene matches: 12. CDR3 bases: TGTGCCAGCAGTGAATATACGGGGGGACTGACTAGCGATACGCAGTATTTT. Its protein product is CASSEYTGGLTSDTQYF.

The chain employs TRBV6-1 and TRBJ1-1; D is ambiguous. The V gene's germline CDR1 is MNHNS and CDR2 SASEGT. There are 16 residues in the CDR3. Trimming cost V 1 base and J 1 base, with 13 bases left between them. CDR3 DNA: TGTGCCAGCAGTGAAGGTCCTGGAGGAGGGAACACTGAAGCTTTCTTT. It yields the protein CASSEGPGGGNTEAFF.

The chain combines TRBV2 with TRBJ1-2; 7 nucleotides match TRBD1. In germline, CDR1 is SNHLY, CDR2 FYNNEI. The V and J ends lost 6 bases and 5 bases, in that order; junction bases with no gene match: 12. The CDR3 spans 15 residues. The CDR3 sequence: CASSLKSGQRYGYTF. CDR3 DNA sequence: TGTGCCAGCAGCCTGAAATCGGGACAGAGATATGGCTACACCTTC.

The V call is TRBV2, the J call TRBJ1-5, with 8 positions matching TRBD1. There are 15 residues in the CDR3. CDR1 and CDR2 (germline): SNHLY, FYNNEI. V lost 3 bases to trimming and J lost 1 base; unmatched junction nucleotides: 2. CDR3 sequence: CASSDRGPSNQPQHF. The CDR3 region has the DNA TGTGCCAGCAGTGACAGGGGGCCGAGCAATCAGCCCCAGCATTTT.

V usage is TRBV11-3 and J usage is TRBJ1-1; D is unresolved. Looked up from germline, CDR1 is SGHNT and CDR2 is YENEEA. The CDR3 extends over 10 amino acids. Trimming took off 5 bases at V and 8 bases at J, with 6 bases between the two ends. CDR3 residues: CASSPVEAFF. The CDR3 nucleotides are TGTGCCAGCAGCCCCGTCGAAGCTTTCTTT.

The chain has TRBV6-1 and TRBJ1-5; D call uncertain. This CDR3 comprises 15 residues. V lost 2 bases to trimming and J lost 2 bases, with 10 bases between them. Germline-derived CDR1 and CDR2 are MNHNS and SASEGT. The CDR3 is CASSERPSGNQPQHF. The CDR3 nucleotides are TGTGCCAGCAGTGAACGTCCTTCAGGCAATCAGCCCCAGCATTTT.

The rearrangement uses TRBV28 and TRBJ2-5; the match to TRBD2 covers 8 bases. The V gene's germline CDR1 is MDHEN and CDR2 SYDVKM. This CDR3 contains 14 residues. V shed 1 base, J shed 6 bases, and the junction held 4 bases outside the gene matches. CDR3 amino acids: CASSLYGGRKTQYF. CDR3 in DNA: TGTGCCAGCAGTTTATACGGCGGGAGGAAGACCCAGTACTTC.

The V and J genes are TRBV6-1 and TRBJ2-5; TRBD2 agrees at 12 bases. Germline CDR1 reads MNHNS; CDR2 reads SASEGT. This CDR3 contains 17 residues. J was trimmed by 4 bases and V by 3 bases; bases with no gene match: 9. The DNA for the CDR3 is TGTGCCAGCAGTGAGATGCTAGCGGGGGGGCCCGGAGAGACCCAGTACTTC. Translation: CASSEMLAGGPGETQYF.

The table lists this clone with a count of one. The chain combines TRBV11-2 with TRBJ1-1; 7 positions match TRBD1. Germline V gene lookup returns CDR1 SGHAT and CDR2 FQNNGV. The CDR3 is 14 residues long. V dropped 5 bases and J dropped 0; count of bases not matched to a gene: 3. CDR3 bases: TGTGCCAGCAGCGCGACAGGGCTGAACACTGAAGCTTTCTTT. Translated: CASSATGLNTEAFF.

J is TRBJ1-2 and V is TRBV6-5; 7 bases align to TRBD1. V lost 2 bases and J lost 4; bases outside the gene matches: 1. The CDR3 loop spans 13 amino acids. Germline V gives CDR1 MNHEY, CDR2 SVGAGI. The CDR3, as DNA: TGTGCCAGCAGTTACAGGGGGCCCTATGGCTACACCTTC. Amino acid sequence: CASSYRGPYGYTF.